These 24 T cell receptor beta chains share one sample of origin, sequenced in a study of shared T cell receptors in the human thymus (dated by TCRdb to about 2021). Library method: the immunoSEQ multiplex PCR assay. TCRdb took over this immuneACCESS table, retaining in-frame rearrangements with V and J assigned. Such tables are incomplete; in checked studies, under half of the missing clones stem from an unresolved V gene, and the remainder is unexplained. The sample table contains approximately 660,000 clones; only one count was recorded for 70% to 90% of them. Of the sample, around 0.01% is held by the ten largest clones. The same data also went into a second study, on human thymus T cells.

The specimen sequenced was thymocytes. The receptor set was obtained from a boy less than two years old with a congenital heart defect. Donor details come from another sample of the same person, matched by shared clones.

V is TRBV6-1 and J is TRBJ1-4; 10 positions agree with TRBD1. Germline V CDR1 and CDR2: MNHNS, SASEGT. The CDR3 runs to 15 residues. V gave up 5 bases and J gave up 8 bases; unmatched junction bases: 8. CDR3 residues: CASSHRQGAGEKLFF. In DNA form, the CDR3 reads TGTGCCAGCAGTCACCGACAGGGGGCAGGGGAAAAACTGTTTTTT.

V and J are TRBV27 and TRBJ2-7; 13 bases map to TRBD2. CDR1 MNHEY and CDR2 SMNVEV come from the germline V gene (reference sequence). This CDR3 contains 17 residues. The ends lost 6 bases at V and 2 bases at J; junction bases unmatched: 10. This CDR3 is CASRPPRLAGGTYEQYF. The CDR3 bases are TGTGCCAGCAGACCCCCCCGACTAGCGGGAGGTACCTACGAGCAGTACTTC.

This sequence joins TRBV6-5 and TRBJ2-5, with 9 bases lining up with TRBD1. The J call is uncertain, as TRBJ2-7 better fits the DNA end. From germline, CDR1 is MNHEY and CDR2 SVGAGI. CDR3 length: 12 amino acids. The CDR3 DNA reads TGTGCCAGCAACAACAGGGGGCTCGAGCAGTACTTC. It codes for CASNNRGLEQYF.

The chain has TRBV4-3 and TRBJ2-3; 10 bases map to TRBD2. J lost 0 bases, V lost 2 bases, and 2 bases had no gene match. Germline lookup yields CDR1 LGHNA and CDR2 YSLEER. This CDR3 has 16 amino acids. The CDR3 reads CASSQSLAGSTDTQYF. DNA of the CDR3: TGCGCCAGCAGCCAATCACTAGCGGGGAGCACAGATACGCAGTATTTT.

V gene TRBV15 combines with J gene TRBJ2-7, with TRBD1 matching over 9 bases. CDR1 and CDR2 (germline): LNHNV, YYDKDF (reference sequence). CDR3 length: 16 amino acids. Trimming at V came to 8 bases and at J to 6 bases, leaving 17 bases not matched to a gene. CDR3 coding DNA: TGTGCCACCCAAAAACGTGGGACAGGGAGTGAATGCGAGCAGTACTTC. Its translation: CATQKRGTGSECEQYF.

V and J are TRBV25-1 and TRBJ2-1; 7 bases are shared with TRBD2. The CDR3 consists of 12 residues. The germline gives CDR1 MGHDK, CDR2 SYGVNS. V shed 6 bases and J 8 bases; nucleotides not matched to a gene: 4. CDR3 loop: CASRITSDEQFF. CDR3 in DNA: TGTGCCAGCAGGATAACTAGCGATGAGCAGTTCTTC.

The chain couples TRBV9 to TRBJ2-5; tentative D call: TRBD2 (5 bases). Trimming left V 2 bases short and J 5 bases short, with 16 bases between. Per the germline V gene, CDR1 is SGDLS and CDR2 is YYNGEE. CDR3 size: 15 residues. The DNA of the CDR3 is TGTGCCAGCAGCGTCCGGACTGGAACGGGCGAGACCCAGTACTTC. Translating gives CASSVRTGTGETQYF.

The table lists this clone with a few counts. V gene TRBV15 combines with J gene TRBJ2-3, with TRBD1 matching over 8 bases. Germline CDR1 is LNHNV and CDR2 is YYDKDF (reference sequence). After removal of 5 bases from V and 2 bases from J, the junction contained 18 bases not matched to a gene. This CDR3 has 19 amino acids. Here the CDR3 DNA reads TGTGCCACCAGCTACGCCCACTGTGAGGACAGGGAAGTCACAGATACGCAGTATTTT. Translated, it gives CATSYAHCEDREVTDTQYF.

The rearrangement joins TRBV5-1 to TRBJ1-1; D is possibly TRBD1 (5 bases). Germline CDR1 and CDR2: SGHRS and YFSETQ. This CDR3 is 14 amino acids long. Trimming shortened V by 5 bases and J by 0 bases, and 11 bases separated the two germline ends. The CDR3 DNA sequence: TGCGCCAGCAGTTGGGGCAGATTGAACACTGAAGCTTTCTTT. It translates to CASSWGRLNTEAFF.

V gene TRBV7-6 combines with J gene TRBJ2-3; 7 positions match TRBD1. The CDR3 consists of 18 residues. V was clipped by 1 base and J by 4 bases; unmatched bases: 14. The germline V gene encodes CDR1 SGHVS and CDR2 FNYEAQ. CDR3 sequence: CASSLGTAEQGIADTQYF. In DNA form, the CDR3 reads TGTGCCAGCAGCTTAGGGACGGCGGAACAGGGGATCGCAGATACGCAGTATTTT.

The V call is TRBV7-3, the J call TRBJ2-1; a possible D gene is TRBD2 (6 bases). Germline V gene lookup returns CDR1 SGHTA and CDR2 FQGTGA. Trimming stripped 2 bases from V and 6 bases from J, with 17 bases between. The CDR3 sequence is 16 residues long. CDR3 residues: CASSLQARLVVNEQFF. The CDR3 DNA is TGTGCCAGCAGCTTACAAGCGAGACTAGTTGTCAATGAGCAGTTCTTC.

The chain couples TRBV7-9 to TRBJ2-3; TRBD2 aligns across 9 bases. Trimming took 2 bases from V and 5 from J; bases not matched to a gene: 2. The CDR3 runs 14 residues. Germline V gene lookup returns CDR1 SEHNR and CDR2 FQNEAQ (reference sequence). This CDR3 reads CASSLTAGGDTQYF. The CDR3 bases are TGTGCCAGCAGCTTAACAGCGGGAGGAGATACGCAGTATTTT.

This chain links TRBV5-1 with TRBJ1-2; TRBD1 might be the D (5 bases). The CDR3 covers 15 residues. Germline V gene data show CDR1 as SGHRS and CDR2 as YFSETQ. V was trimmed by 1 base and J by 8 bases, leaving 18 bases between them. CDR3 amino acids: CASSLSGREGWGYTF. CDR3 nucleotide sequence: TGCGCCAGCAGCTTGTCGGGCAGGGAAGGCTGGGGCTACACCTTC.

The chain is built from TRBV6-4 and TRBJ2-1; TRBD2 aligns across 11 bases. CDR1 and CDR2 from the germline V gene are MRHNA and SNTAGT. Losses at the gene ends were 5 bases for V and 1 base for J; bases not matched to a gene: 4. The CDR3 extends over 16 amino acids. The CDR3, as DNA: TGTGCCAGCAGTCTACTAGCGGGGGTTTCCTACAATGAGCAGTTCTTC. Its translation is CASSLLAGVSYNEQFF.

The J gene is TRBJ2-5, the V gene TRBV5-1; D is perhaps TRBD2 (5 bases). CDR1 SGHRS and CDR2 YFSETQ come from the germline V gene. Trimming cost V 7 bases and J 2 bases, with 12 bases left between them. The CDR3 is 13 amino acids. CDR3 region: CASGRAAQETQYF. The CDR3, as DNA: TGCGCCAGCGGGCGAGCGGCTCAAGAGACCCAGTACTTC.

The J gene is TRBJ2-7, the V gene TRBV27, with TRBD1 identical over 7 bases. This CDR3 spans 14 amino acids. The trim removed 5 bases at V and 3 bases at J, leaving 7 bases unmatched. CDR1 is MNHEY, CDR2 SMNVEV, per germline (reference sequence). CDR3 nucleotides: TGTGCCAGCAGTCTTCGGGGACAGCTCTACGAGCAGTACTTC. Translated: CASSLRGQLYEQYF.

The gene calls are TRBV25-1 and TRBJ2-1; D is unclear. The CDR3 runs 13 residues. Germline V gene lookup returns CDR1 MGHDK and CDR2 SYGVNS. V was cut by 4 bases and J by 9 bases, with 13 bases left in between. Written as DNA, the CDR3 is TGTGCCAGCAGTGGACACCCCCAGAGTGAGCAGTTCTTC. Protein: CASSGHPQSEQFF. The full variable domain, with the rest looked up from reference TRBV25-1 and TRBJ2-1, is EADIYQTPRYLVIGTGKKITLECSQTMGHDKMYWYQQDPGMELHLIHYSYGVNSTEKGDLSSESTVSRIRTEHFPLTLESARPSHTSQYLCASSGHPQSEQFFGPGTRLTVL.

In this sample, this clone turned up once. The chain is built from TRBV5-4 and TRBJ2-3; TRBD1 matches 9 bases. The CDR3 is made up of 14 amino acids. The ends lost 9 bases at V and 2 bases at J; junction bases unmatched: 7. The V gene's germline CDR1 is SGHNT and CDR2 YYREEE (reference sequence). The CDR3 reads CAINRGPVTDTQYF. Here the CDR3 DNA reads TGTGCCATCAACAGGGGGCCCGTCACAGATACGCAGTATTTT.

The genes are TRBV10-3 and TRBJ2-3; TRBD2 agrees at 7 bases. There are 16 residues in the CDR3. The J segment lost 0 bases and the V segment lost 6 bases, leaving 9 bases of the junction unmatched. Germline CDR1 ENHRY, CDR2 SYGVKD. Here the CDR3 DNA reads TGTGCCATCAGCCTCACTAGCGAAACTAGCACAGATACGCAGTATTTT. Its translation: CAISLTSETSTDTQYF.

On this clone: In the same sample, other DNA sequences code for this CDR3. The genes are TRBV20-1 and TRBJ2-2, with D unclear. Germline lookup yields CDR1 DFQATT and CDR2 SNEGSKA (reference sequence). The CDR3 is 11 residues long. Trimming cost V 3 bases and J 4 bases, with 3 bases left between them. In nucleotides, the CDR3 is TGCAGTGCTAGGGCCACCGGGGAGCTGTTTTTT. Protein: CSARATGELFF.

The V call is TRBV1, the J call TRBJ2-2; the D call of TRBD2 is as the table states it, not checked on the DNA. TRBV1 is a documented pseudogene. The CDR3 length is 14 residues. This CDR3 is CTSSPSGTTGELFF. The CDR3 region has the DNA TGCACCAGCAGCCCTAGCGGGACCACCGGGGAGCTGTTTTTT.

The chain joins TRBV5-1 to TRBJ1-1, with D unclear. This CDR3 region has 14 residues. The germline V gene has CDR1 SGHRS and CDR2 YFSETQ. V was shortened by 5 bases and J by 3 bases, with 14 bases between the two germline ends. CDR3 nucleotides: TGCGCCAGCAGGCGTGTCCTGTTGGACACTGAAGCTTTCTTT. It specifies CASRRVLLDTEAFF.

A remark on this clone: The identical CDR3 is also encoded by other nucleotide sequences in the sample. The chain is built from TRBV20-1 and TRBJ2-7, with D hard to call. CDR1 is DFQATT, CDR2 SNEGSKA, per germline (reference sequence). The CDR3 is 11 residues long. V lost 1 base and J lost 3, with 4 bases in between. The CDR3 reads CSARGGYEQYF. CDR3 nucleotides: TGCAGTGCTAGAGGAGGCTACGAGCAGTACTTC.

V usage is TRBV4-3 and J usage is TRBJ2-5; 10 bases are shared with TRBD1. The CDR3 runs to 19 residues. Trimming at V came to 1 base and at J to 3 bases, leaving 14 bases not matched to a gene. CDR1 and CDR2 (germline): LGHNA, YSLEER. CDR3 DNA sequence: TGCGCCAGCAGCCAAGGATTGACAGGGGGCCCGCGGGGGAAAGAGACCCAGTACTTC. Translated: CASSQGLTGGPRGKETQYF.